The rows below give T cell receptor beta chains drawn from one sample of a study of control samples from healthy donors and cancer patients. Sequencing was performed with immunoSEQ multiplex PCR; in TCRdb, only in-frame clones are kept and a portion is missing. The sample includes 200,000 to 250,000 clones, about 94% of them seen just once. What was sequenced was blood. Receptors were obtained from a middle-aged man in good health. Each CDR3 is given with its conserved first and last residue. The D gene is left open where the match is weak. Size is omitted from some rows. Given values are once, few, many or a class for expanded clones.

TRBV5-1,-,TRBJ1-1,-,CASSLVGARINTEAFF,TGCGCCAGCAGCTTGGTGGGGGCGCGGATCAACACTGAAGCTTTCTTT
TRBV5-4,few,TRBJ1-6,TRBD1,CASSGTGDSPLHF,TGTGCCTCATCCGGGACAGGGGACTCACCCCTCCACTTT
TRBV7-8,-,TRBJ2-2,TRBD2,CASRRLAGGVGELFF,TGTGCCAGCAGGCGACTAGCGGGGGGCGTCGGGGAGCTGTTTTTT
TRBV7-3,-,TRBJ1-1,-,CASSFGVSGDTEAFF,TGTGCCAGCAGCTTCGGGGTATCTGGAGACACTGAAGCTTTCTTT
TRBV28,once,TRBJ1-4,-,CASRGGEKLFF,TGTGCCAGCAGGGGTGGTGAAAAACTGTTTTTT
TRBV7-9,-,TRBJ2-7,-,CASSLGDRQQYF,TGTGCCAGCAGCTTAGGAGACCGGCAGCAGTACTTC
TRBV9,few,TRBJ2-1,TRBD1,CASSRTGESYNEQFF,TGTGCCAGCAGCCGGACAGGGGAGTCCTACAATGAGCAGTTCTTC
TRBV15,-,TRBJ1-2,-,CATSRGRGANYGYTF,TGTGCCACCAGCAGAGGACGGGGAGCTAACTATGGCTACACCTTC
TRBV15,-,TRBJ1-1,-,CATSRDKSGGAFF,TGTGCCACCAGCAGAGATAAATCGGGGGGAGCTTTCTTT
TRBV6-5,-,TRBJ1-1,-,CASRRNTEAFF,TGTGCCAGCAGACGGAACACTGAAGCTTTCTTT
TRBV28,-,TRBJ1-1,-,CASSPRDEAFF,TGTGCCAGCAGCCCCCGGGACGAAGCTTTCTTT
TRBV27,-,TRBJ1-2,-,CASSPRGGYGYTF,TGTGCCAGCAGCCCCCGGGGGGGGTATGGCTACACCTTC
TRBV30,-,TRBJ1-2,-,CAWSDGQQYGYTF,TGTGCCTGGAGTGACGGACAGCAGTATGGCTACACCTTC
TRBV5-1,-,TRBJ1-3,-,CASSLEGGSGNTIYF,TGCGCCAGCAGCTTGGAGGGGGGCTCTGGAAACACCATATATTTT
TRBV28,-,TRBJ2-5,TRBD1,CASSPRTGGRKTQYF,TGTGCCAGCAGTCCCCGGACAGGGGGCAGAAAGACCCAGTACTTC
TRBV7-9,-,TRBJ1-1,-,CASSPRVPGNTEAFF,TGTGCCAGCAGCCCCCGGGTTCCGGGGAACACTGAAGCTTTCTTT
TRBV4-2,-,TRBJ1-5,TRBD1,CASSPRGHDNQPQHF,TGTGCCAGCAGCCCCAGGGGGCACGACAATCAGCCCCAGCATTTT
TRBV6-2/TRBV6-3,once,TRBJ2-7,TRBD2,CASSYSRGSPYEQYF,TGTGCCAGCAGTTACTCGCGGGGGAGCCCCTACGAGCAGTACTTC
TRBV11-2,-,TRBJ1-3,-,CASSQDRTPGNTIYF,TGTGCCAGCAGCCAAGACAGGACTCCTGGAAACACCATATATTTT
TRBV4-1,-,TRBJ2-2,-,CASSRSGQGRPGELFF,TGCGCCAGCAGCCGCTCGGGGCAGGGAAGGCCCGGGGAGCTGTTTTTT
TRBV28,-,TRBJ2-5,TRBD2,CASSFGGLAHKETQYF,TGTGCCAGCAGTTTTGGGGGACTAGCGCATAAAGAGACCCAGTACTTC
TRBV6-5,-,TRBJ1-2,-,CASSPLANYGYTF,TGTGCCAGCAGCCCCCTAGCGAACTATGGCTACACCTTC
TRBV23-1,-,TRBJ2-4,-,CASRPYLGAKNIQYF,TGCGCCAGCAGACCCTATTTAGGAGCCAAAAACATTCAGTACTTC